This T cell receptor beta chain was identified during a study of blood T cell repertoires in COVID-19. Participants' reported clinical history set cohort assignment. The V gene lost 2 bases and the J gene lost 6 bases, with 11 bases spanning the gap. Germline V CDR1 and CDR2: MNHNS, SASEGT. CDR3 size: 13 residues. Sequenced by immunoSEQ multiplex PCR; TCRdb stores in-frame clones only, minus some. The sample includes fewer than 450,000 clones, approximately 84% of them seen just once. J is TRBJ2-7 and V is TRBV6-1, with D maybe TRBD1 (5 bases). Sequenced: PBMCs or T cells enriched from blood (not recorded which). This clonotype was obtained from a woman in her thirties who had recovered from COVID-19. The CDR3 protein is CASSERVGVEQYF. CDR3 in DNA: TGTGCCAGCAGTGAAAGGGTAGGGGTCGAGCAGTACTTC.